One and the same sample provided the 8 T cell receptor beta chains below, sequenced in a study of shared clonotypes between healthy human individuals. Profiled with immunoSEQ multiplex PCR; TCRdb holds only in-frame clones, not every one. The sample has about 480,000 clones; 79% are singletons. What was sequenced was PBMCs. These receptors were collected from a woman between 40 and 50 years old in good health. Some clones in this sample may be carry-over from other donors' samples.

V usage is TRBV7-2 and J usage is TRBJ2-3, with TRBD1 identical over 8 bases. The V segment lost 5 bases and the J segment 0 bases; nucleotides outside the gene matches: 4. Germline CDR1 SGHTA, CDR2 FQGNSA. CDR3 length equals 15 residues. The chain's CDR3 is CASSRRGPSTDTQYF. The CDR3 DNA follows: TGTGCCAGCAGCCGCAGGGGGCCAAGCACAGATACGCAGTATTTT.

The chain combines TRBV30 with TRBJ1-2, with no clear D. CDR3 length: 10 amino acids. V lost 4 bases to trimming and J lost 9 bases, with 9 bases between them. The germline V gene encodes CDR1 GTSNPN and CDR2 SVGIG (reference sequence). The CDR3 sequence: CAWMGSRYTF. CDR3 nucleotide sequence: TGTGCCTGGATGGGGTCCCGCTACACCTTC.

The chain employs TRBV19 and TRBJ1-5; 7 positions match TRBD1. J lost 6 bases, V lost 4 bases, and 12 bases had no gene match. CDR1 is LNHDA, CDR2 SQIVND, per germline (reference sequence). The CDR3 covers 16 residues. The CDR3 DNA is TGTGCCAGTAGTACCCTACCACAGGGGAAAGGTCAGCCCCAGCATTTT. Encoded protein: CASSTLPQGKGQPQHF.

This CDR3 reads CASSLGATGRDIQYF. CDR3 in DNA: TGCGCCAGCAGCTTGGGGGCGACAGGGCGGGACATTCAGTACTTC. The V and J genes are TRBV5-1 and TRBJ2-4; 7 bases line up with TRBD1. This CDR3 has 15 residues. V lost 0 bases, J lost 8 bases, and 8 bases stayed unmatched. Germline V gene data show CDR1 as SGHRS and CDR2 as YFSETQ.

This clone was observed a few times. This chain links TRBV29-1 with TRBJ2-5, with a possible D match to TRBD1 (6 bases). CDR3 length equals 14 residues. CDR1 is SQVTM and CDR2 is ANQGSEA in the germline V gene. V was trimmed by 6 bases and J by 1 base, leaving 15 bases between them. For the CDR3, the DNA is TGCAGCGTAGCCACCGGACAGTTCCAAGAGACCCAGTACTTC. Translating gives CSVATGQFQETQYF.

The chain has TRBV6-6 and TRBJ1-5; D gene uncertain. The CDR3 totals 16 residues. Trimming removed 2 bases at V and 4 bases at J, with 15 bases between. CDR1 and CDR2 from the germline V gene are MNHNY and SVGAGI (reference sequence). As DNA, the CDR3 is TGTGCCAGCAGTTACGGGGAGGGAATGGGGAATCAGCCCCAGCATTTT. The encoded protein is CASSYGEGMGNQPQHF.

This chain joins TRBV4-1 and TRBJ1-5; TRBD1 is a possible D gene (5 bases). Trimming pared 0 bases from V and 6 bases from J, leaving 9 bases between. This CDR3 region has 14 residues. Germline V gene data show CDR1 as MGHRA and CDR2 as YSYEKL. The CDR3 is CASSQDSQGQPQHF. The CDR3 coding sequence is TGCGCCAGCAGCCAAGATTCCCAGGGTCAGCCCCAGCATTTT.

The chain combines TRBV10-2 with TRBJ2-2; D call uncertain. This CDR3 is 14 amino acids long. The V and J ends lost 6 bases and 4 bases respectively, with 12 bases between them. Germline assignment: CDR1 WSHSY and CDR2 SAAADI. The CDR3 loop is CASSDWQSTGELFF. In DNA form, the CDR3 reads TGCGCCAGCAGCGACTGGCAAAGCACCGGGGAGCTGTTTTTT.